This T cell receptor beta chain was retrieved from a study of CD8 T cells in ankylosing spondylitis. Whole-study results and caveats: A motif in TCR beta, a set of 8 or 9 highly homologous variants, appeared characteristic of ankylosing spondylitis blood.

Via MiXCR, TCRdb re-called the 5' RACE reads, giving one row per CDR3 protein. The sample holds a few hundred thousand distinct CDR3 sequences; approximately 20% are singletons and the top ten take about a sixth. Concerning this clonotype: No antigen is known for it.

CDR1 is SQVTM, CDR2 ANQGSEA, per germline. J was trimmed by 7 bases and V by 7 bases; bases with no gene match: 8. The CDR3 is made up of 13 amino acids. The clonotype originates from a male donor with ankylosing spondylitis. The chain is built from TRBV29-1 and TRBJ1-2, with 11 bases matching TRBD1. Material for sequencing was blood, either unsorted or a sorted T cell fraction (not recorded which). The CDR3 spells CSGKGQGEAGYTF. The CDR3 DNA is TGCAGCGGGAAGGGACAGGGGGAGGCTGGCTACACCTTC.